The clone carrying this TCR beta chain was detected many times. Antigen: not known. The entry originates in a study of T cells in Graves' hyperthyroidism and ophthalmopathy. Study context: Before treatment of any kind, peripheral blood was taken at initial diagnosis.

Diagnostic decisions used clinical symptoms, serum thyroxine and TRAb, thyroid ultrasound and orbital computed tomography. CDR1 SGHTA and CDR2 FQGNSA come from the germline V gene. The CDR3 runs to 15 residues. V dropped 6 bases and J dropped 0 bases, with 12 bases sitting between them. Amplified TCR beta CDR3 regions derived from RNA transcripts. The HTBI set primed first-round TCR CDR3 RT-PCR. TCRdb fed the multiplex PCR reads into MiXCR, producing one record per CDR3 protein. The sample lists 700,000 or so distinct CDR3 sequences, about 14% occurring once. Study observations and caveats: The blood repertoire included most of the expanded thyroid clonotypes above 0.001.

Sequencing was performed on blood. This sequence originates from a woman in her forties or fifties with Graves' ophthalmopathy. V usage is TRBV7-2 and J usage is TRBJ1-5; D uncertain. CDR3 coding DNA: TGTGCCAGCAGTTTGGGCTCCGCTAGCAATCAGCCCCAGCATTTT. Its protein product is CASSLGSASNQPQHF.